The 17 T cell receptor beta chains below all came from one sample that was sequenced in a study of shared clonotypes between healthy human individuals. Naive CD8 populations comprised CD45RO-negative cells positively selected for CCR7, excluding terminally differentiated effector memory CD45RA+ cells. Generated by immunoSEQ multiplex PCR, the TCRdb table keeps only in-frame clones and is missing some. The repertoire holds around 610,000 clones, with 96% as singletons. The specimen was naive CD8+ T cells sorted from blood. The receptors were gathered from a woman aged 30 to 39 in good health.

This rearrangement joins TRBV28 to TRBJ2-7; TRBD2 agrees at 8 bases. Germline loops: CDR1 MDHEN, CDR2 SYDVKM. The CDR3 covers 11 residues. The junction had 2 bases not matched to a gene; V was cut back by 10 bases and J by 3 bases. The CDR3 protein is CATGRVYEQYF. CDR3 sequence (DNA): TGTGCCACCGGGAGGGTCTACGAGCAGTACTTC.

CDR3 amino acids: CASSLGLAGGGSYEQYF. The DNA for the CDR3 is TGTGCCAGCAGCTTAGGACTAGCGGGAGGGGGATCCTACGAGCAGTACTTC. V is TRBV7-8 and J is TRBJ2-7, with TRBD2 matching over 14 bases. The CDR3 sequence is 17 residues long. The junction had 3 bases not matched to a gene; V was cut back by 1 base and J by 1 base. Germline-derived CDR1 and CDR2 are SGHVS and FQNEAQ.

V and J are TRBV9 and TRBJ2-5; possibly TRBD1 for D (6 bases). The J call may be faulty, since TRBJ2-7 better matches the DNA end. Germline CDR1 and CDR2: SGDLS and YYNGEE. CDR3 length equals 13 residues. The CDR3 coding sequence is TGTGCCAGCAGCCCGACAGGACCCTACGAGCAGTACTTC. It codes for CASSPTGPYEQYF.

This clone was recorded only once. This sequence joins TRBV7-9 and TRBJ2-7; D gene unclear. The CDR3 covers 14 residues. CDR1 SEHNR and CDR2 FQNEAQ come from the germline V gene (reference sequence). Between the trimmed V and J ends, which lost 6 bases and 2 bases, there was a span of 14 bases. The CDR3: CASSNPGVTYEQYF. As DNA, the CDR3 is TGTGCCAGCAGTAACCCTGGGGTCACCTACGAGCAGTACTTC.

The V call is TRBV19, the J call TRBJ2-2, with 8 bases identical to TRBD1. From germline, CDR1 is LNHDA and CDR2 SQIVND (reference sequence). After removal of 6 bases from V and 6 bases from J, the junction contained 12 bases not matched to a gene. This CDR3 has 16 amino acids. CDR3 protein: CASSSGQGQSPGELFF. The CDR3 DNA sequence: TGTGCCAGTAGCTCCGGACAGGGACAAAGTCCCGGGGAGCTGTTTTTT. The variable domain in full, completed from reference TRBV19 and TRBJ2-2, reads DGGITQSPKYLFRKEGQNVTLSCEQNLNHDAMYWYRQDPGQGLRLIYYSQIVNDFQKGDIAEGYSVSREKKESFPLTVTSAQKNPTAFYLCASSSGQGQSPGELFFGEGSRLTVL.

On this clone: The sample carries other DNA sequences with the same CDR3. The J gene is TRBJ2-7, the V gene TRBV4-1; 10 bases are a match to TRBD2. Germline trimming cut 3 bases from V and 4 bases from J; bases unmatched to any gene: 3. The CDR3 has 14 amino acids. CDR1 MGHRA and CDR2 YSYEKL come from the germline V gene. The CDR3 nucleotides read TGCGCCAGCAGCCAGGCTAGCGGGAGTTACGAGCAGTACTTC. This sequence encodes CASSQASGSYEQYF.

V gene TRBV10-3 combines with J gene TRBJ1-6, with TRBD1 matching 9 bases. Trimming cost V 3 bases and J 9 bases; bases outside gene matches: 6. The length of the CDR3 is 15 residues. Germline V CDR1 and CDR2: ENHRY, SYGVKD. The CDR3 region is CAISEDRGGISPLHF. In DNA form, the CDR3 reads TGTGCCATCAGTGAAGACAGGGGGGGTATTTCACCCCTCCACTTT.

V usage is TRBV4-2 and J usage is TRBJ2-3; TRBD1 agrees at 7 bases. The germline V gene encodes CDR1 LGHNA and CDR2 YNFKEQ. The J segment lost 2 bases and the V segment lost 1 base, leaving 6 bases of the junction unmatched. The CDR3 has 16 amino acids. DNA of the CDR3: TGTGCCAGCAGCCAAGGAAGGGGGCTAGCCACAGATACGCAGTATTTT. This codes for CASSQGRGLATDTQYF.

The rearrangement uses TRBV5-8 and TRBJ1-4; D might be TRBD1 (5 bases). V was clipped by 4 bases and J by 8 bases, with 21 bases between them. Germline V gene lookup returns CDR1 SGHTS and CDR2 YDEGEE. The CDR3 extends over 16 amino acids. The chain's CDR3 is CASSLFGGRTDEKLFF. Here the CDR3 DNA reads TGTGCCAGCAGCCTCTTCGGGGGACGCACAGACGAAAAACTGTTTTTT.

This clone has just a few counts. The genes are TRBV27 and TRBJ2-2; D is uncertain. The ends were cut back, 3 bases at V and 6 bases at J, with 8 bases in the middle. Germline V lookup: CDR1 MNHEY, CDR2 SMNVEV (reference sequence). The CDR3 extends over 13 amino acids. The CDR3 nucleotides are TGTGCCAGCAGTTTGGGCTACCCCGGGGAGCTGTTTTTT. This sequence encodes CASSLGYPGELFF.

The V and J genes are TRBV10-3 and TRBJ2-7; no firm D call. Germline assignment: CDR1 ENHRY and CDR2 SYGVKD. V lost 5 bases and J 0 bases, leaving 5 bases between the germline ends. The CDR3 is 12 residues long. The CDR3 region has the DNA TGTGCCATCAGTACCGGCTCCTACGAGCAGTACTTC. Its protein is CAISTGSYEQYF.

V is TRBV10-2 and J is TRBJ2-7; the match to TRBD2 covers 14 bases. This CDR3 comprises 23 residues. The V and J ends lost 4 bases and 6 bases, in that order; junction bases with no gene match: 29. Germline loops: CDR1 WSHSY, CDR2 SAAADI. In DNA, the CDR3 is TGCGCCAGCAGTGCCCCGGGACAGGAAAACCCCGGGACTAGCGGGAGTGACCCTCGCGAGCAGTACTTC. Translation gives CASSAPGQENPGTSGSDPREQYF.

The rearrangement joins TRBV19 to TRBJ2-7, with 12 bases lining up with TRBD2. V was clipped by 5 bases and J by 4 bases; unmatched bases: 3. Germline CDR1 is LNHDA and CDR2 is SQIVND (reference sequence). There are 14 residues in the CDR3. The CDR3 here is CASSWTSGTYEQYF. CDR3 nucleotide sequence: TGTGCCAGTAGTTGGACTAGCGGGACTTACGAGCAGTACTTC. Full variable domain (missing parts from reference TRBV19 and TRBJ2-7): DGGITQSPKYLFRKEGQNVTLSCEQNLNHDAMYWYRQDPGQGLRLIYYSQIVNDFQKGDIAEGYSVSREKKESFPLTVTSAQKNPTAFYLCASSWTSGTYEQYFGPGTRLTVT.

The V gene is TRBV11-2, the J gene TRBJ2-7; a weak D match, TRBD1 (5 bases). CDR1 and CDR2 from the germline V gene are SGHAT and FQNNGV. Between the trimmed V and J ends, which lost 4 bases and 4 bases, there was a span of 11 bases. The CDR3 has 13 amino acids. CDR3 protein: CASSYEQAYEQYF. The CDR3 DNA sequence: TGTGCCAGCAGCTACGAACAGGCGTACGAGCAGTACTTC.

The rearrangement joins TRBV7-9 to TRBJ1-2; 7 positions match TRBD1. The CDR3 extends over 14 amino acids. V lost 5 bases, J lost 2 bases, and 5 bases stayed unmatched. Germline V gives CDR1 SEHNR, CDR2 FQNEAQ (reference sequence). The CDR3 reads CASSRDSFNYGYTF. In nucleotides, the CDR3 is TGTGCCAGCAGCCGGGACAGTTTCAACTATGGCTACACCTTC.

This clone was observed a single time. The chain has TRBV27 and TRBJ1-5; TRBD1 aligns across 10 bases. This CDR3 has 15 amino acids. Germline loops: CDR1 MNHEY, CDR2 SMNVEV (reference sequence). V was pared by 5 bases and J by 2 bases, with 3 bases of the junction left unmatched. CDR3 in amino acids: CASSQTGGGNQPQHF. DNA of the CDR3: TGTGCCAGCAGTCAGACAGGGGGCGGCAATCAGCCCCAGCATTTT.

The genes are TRBV4-1 and TRBJ2-7; D gene unclear. The germline V gene encodes CDR1 MGHRA and CDR2 YSYEKL. This CDR3 comprises 13 residues. V gave up 5 bases and J gave up 1 base, with 9 bases separating them. The CDR3 protein is CASSFGESYEQYF. In DNA form, the CDR3 reads TGCGCCAGCAGCTTTGGGGAATCCTACGAGCAGTACTTC.